The 21 T cell receptor beta chains presented below share a single source sample, sequenced in a study of beta chain features in type 1 diabetes. Investigators reverse transcribed all isolated RNA, so they sequenced expressed TCRB transcripts. Profiling relied on immunoSEQ multiplex PCR, and the TCRdb table lists in-frame clones only, not all of them. Among roughly 140,000 clones listed, around 50% were seen once. The sample comprised Tregs from blood. All receptors derive from a young man in good health.

This clone was picked up one time. This rearrangement joins TRBV4-1 to TRBJ1-2; 8 positions agree with TRBD1. V lost 3 bases to trimming and J lost 4 bases; unmatched junction nucleotides: 10. The CDR3 totals 16 residues. In germline, CDR1 is MGHRA, CDR2 YSYEKL. The CDR3 nucleotides read TGCGCCAGCAGCCACGGGGGGACAGGAGACGGCTATGGCTACACCTTC. This encodes CASSHGGTGDGYGYTF.

The V and J genes are TRBV6-6 and TRBJ1-2; TRBD1 is a possible D gene (5 bases). This CDR3 contains 15 residues. V lost 5 bases to trimming and J lost 2 bases, with 15 bases between them. The V gene's germline CDR1 is MNHNY and CDR2 SVGAGI (reference sequence). The CDR3 sequence: CASSQRGTDNYGYTF. The CDR3 bases are TGTGCCAGCAGTCAACGGGGGACGGACAACTATGGCTACACCTTC.

The gene calls are TRBV9 and TRBJ2-3; D perhaps matches TRBD1 (5 bases). Trimming took off 4 bases at V and 6 bases at J, with 9 bases between the two ends. The V gene's germline CDR1 is SGDLS and CDR2 YYNGEE. The CDR3 extends over 12 amino acids. The CDR3 bases are TGTGCCAGCAGCCCCCAGGGCGATACGCAGTATTTT. Encoded protein: CASSPQGDTQYF.

The chain couples TRBV7-9 to TRBJ2-7; possible D gene TRBD2, 5 bases. The CDR3 is made up of 18 amino acids. The V end was cut by 1 base, the J end by 0 bases, with 19 bases between. Germline CDR1 and CDR2: SEHNR and FQNEAQ (reference sequence). The CDR3 reads CASSLGLPIGGLSYEQYF. The CDR3 DNA follows: TGTGCCAGCAGCTTAGGCCTACCCATCGGAGGCCTCTCCTACGAGCAGTACTTC.

This clone was recorded a few times. V usage is TRBV7-9 and J usage is TRBJ1-5, with unresolved D. The germline V and J ends were trimmed by 3 bases and 5 bases, with 14 bases remaining between them. This CDR3 is 15 amino acids long. The germline V gene encodes CDR1 SEHNR and CDR2 FQNEAQ (reference sequence). The CDR3 sequence is CASSFGPLRDQPQHF. The CDR3 DNA reads TGTGCCAGCAGCTTCGGCCCCCTCCGGGATCAGCCCCAGCATTTT.

This chain links TRBV4-2 with TRBJ2-3; the D gene is possibly TRBD2 (6 bases). V was trimmed by 0 bases and J by 0 bases, leaving 19 bases between them. The CDR3 contains 19 residues. Looked up from germline, CDR1 is LGHNA and CDR2 is YNFKEQ. The CDR3 sequence: CASSQEVFLRGASTDTQYF. The CDR3 bases are TGTGCCAGCAGCCAAGAGGTTTTCCTGCGGGGTGCTAGCACAGATACGCAGTATTTT.

As DNA, the CDR3 is TGTGCCTGGAGTTTTGGACTCATGAACACTGAAGCTTTCTTT. As protein: CAWSFGLMNTEAFF. This rearrangement joins TRBV30 to TRBJ1-1, with D unclear. Looked up from germline, CDR1 is GTSNPN and CDR2 is SVGIG (reference sequence). The CDR3 is made up of 14 amino acids. V lost 2 bases and J 0 bases, leaving 10 bases between the germline ends.

The chain couples TRBV5-1 to TRBJ2-7, with D tentatively TRBD1 (5 bases). V lost 4 bases, J lost 5 bases, and 10 bases lay in between. This CDR3 is 12 amino acids long. Germline CDR1 is SGHRS and CDR2 is YFSETQ. The CDR3 DNA reads TGCGCCAGCAGCCAGGGATGGAACGAGCAGTACTTC. This gives the protein CASSQGWNEQYF.

The chain recombines TRBV4-1 with TRBJ2-5; 7 positions match TRBD2. V lost 0 bases, J lost 2 bases, and 6 bases stayed unmatched. Germline lookup yields CDR1 MGHRA and CDR2 YSYEKL. There are 16 residues in the CDR3. The CDR3 loop reads CASSQDSGTTQETQYF. CDR3 nucleotides: TGCGCCAGCAGCCAAGATTCCGGGACTACACAAGAGACCCAGTACTTC.

This clone turned up a few times. The V gene is TRBV28, the J gene TRBJ2-2, with D perhaps matching TRBD2 (5 bases). The CDR3 has 15 amino acids. Germline V gene data show CDR1 as MDHEN and CDR2 as SYDVKM. The germline V and J ends were trimmed by 1 base and 5 bases, with 11 bases remaining between them. Here the CDR3 DNA reads TGTGCCAGCAGTTTATACGCCCCGGGGACCGGGGAGCTGTTTTTT. This gives the protein CASSLYAPGTGELFF.

The genes are TRBV30 and TRBJ1-2; D gene ambiguous. The ends were cut back, 8 bases at V and 4 bases at J, with 14 bases in the middle. Germline V gene data show CDR1 as GTSNPN and CDR2 as SVGIG (reference sequence). The CDR3 has 12 amino acids. In nucleotides, the CDR3 is TGTGCCGGTTTTTTGCGATCCTATGGCTACACCTTC. Translated, it gives CAGFLRSYGYTF.

The rearrangement joins TRBV7-2 to TRBJ2-1; D perhaps matches TRBD2 (6 bases). This CDR3 has 15 amino acids. CDR1 and CDR2 (germline): SGHTA, FQGNSA. V was clipped by 5 bases and J by 14 bases, with 25 bases between them. CDR3 bases: TGTGCCAGCAGCCTAAACATTGGGGCAGGGAGGTCCAAGTTCTTC. This codes for CASSLNIGAGRSKFF.

This clone has a single count. This chain joins TRBV5-1 and TRBJ1-5; 10 nucleotides match TRBD1. The CDR3 is 15 amino acids. Germline V gene lookup returns CDR1 SGHRS and CDR2 YFSETQ. The V gene end was trimmed by 5 bases and the J gene end by 7 bases; junction bases not matched to a gene: 9. CDR3 in DNA: TGCGCCAGCAGTTCCGGACAGGGGGTCGGCCAGCCCCAGCATTTT. As protein: CASSSGQGVGQPQHF.

V and J are TRBV20-1 and TRBJ1-2; D gene ambiguous. The CDR3 spans 11 residues. V was shortened by 6 bases and J by 3 bases, with 8 bases between the two germline ends. CDR1 is DFQATT, CDR2 SNEGSKA, per germline (reference sequence). The CDR3 loop is CSARRDYGYTF. CDR3 bases: TGCAGTGCCCGGCGGGACTATGGCTACACCTTC.

This clone was seen a handful of times. This chain uses TRBV10-3 with TRBJ1-2, with TRBD1 matching over 8 bases. The CDR3 sequence is 15 residues long. Trimming at V came to 3 bases and at J to 2 bases, leaving 5 bases not matched to a gene. From germline, CDR1 is ENHRY and CDR2 SYGVKD. Written as DNA, the CDR3 is TGTGCCATCAGTGAAGGACAGGGCGAAAACTATGGCTACACCTTC. Translating gives CAISEGQGENYGYTF.

This chain connects TRBV7-2 to TRBJ1-3, with D unresolved. CDR3 length: 16 residues. V lost 2 bases, J lost 0 bases, and 11 bases lay in between. Germline values: CDR1 SGHTA, CDR2 FQGNSA. CDR3 nucleotide sequence: TGTGCCAGCAGCTTATACAGCCTCTTCTCTGGAAACACCATATATTTT. Protein: CASSLYSLFSGNTIYF.

The chain couples TRBV5-1 to TRBJ2-5, with TRBD1 as a possible D gene (5 bases). Trimming removed 1 base from V and 2 bases from J, with 12 bases in between. Germline assignment: CDR1 SGHRS and CDR2 YFSETQ. The CDR3 is made up of 15 amino acids. In nucleotides, the CDR3 is TGCGCCAGCAGCTTGTATGGGGCCGATCAAGAGACCCAGTACTTC. Translation gives CASSLYGADQETQYF.

The chain is built from TRBV29-1 and TRBJ1-6; no clear D gene. Germline assignment: CDR1 SQVTM and CDR2 ANQGSEA. Trimming pared 4 bases from V and 7 bases from J, leaving 11 bases between. This CDR3 has 13 residues. As DNA, the CDR3 is TGCAGCGTTGGCCCCGGGAGGAATTCACCCCTCCACTTT. Translated: CSVGPGRNSPLHF.

V gene TRBV20-1 combines with J gene TRBJ2-7; D remains ambiguous. Germline CDR1 DFQATT, CDR2 SNEGSKA (reference sequence). This CDR3 has 10 residues. The V and J ends lost 3 bases and 3 bases respectively, with 3 bases between them. The CDR3 region is CSASRYEQYF. The CDR3 DNA follows: TGCAGTGCTAGCCGCTACGAGCAGTACTTC.

The table lists this clone with a few counts. The chain employs TRBV2 and TRBJ2-7, with D possibly matching TRBD1 (5 bases). The V gene lost 5 bases and the J gene lost 4 bases, with 9 bases spanning the gap. This CDR3 region has 12 residues. The V gene's germline CDR1 is SNHLY and CDR2 FYNNEI. The CDR3 DNA reads TGTGCCAGCAGTTCAGGGTTTTACGAGCAGTACTTC. Protein sequence: CASSSGFYEQYF.

J is TRBJ2-1 and V is TRBV6-1; D is unresolved. V dropped 11 bases and J dropped 0 bases, with 8 bases sitting between them. Germline loops: CDR1 MNHNS, CDR2 SASEGT. The CDR3 is 12 residues long. This chain's CDR3 is CALQSSYNEQFF. Here the CDR3 DNA reads TGTGCCTTACAGAGCTCCTACAATGAGCAGTTCTTC.